The 31 T cell receptor beta chains below all came from one sample that was sequenced in a study of CXCR3-negative and CXCR3-positive naive CD8 T cells. Findings of the study overall: CXCR3-expressing naive cells carried TRB CDR3s more hydrophobic than those of CXCR3-negative naive cells.

For these receptors, no antigen is known. In preparing the TRB cDNA libraries, 5' RACE with UMI labels was used. No DNA is given; TCRdb re-called the 5' RACE reads and lists each CDR3 protein once. The sample table sets out roughly 50,000 distinct CDR3 sequences. Sequenced material: naive CXCR3+ CD8+ T cells from blood. Indicated subset: CD45RO-CCR7+CD27+CD95- naive CD8+ T cells expressing CXCR3 (TNR3+). These receptors originate from a human donor in good health. Some clones in this sample may be carry-over from other donors' samples.

The V and J genes are TRBV5-1 and TRBJ2-1; TCRdb designates TRBD2, a call that cannot be tested without DNA. Germline V gene lookup returns CDR1 SGHRS and CDR2 YFSETQ. The CDR3 has 15 residues. The CDR3 protein is CASSSLLTGGNEQFF.

V is TRBV5-6 and J is TRBJ1-1; TCRdb calls TRBD1, which cannot be checked without DNA. The CDR3 sequence is 13 residues long. The germline V gene encodes CDR1 SGHDT and CDR2 YYEEEE. Here the CDR3 reads CASSITGGAGAFF.

This chain links TRBV7-9 with TRBJ1-5. Germline CDR1 and CDR2: SEHNR and FQNEAQ (reference sequence). This CDR3 is built from 14 residues. The CDR3 is CASKHGGTNQPQHF.

The chain employs TRBV2 and TRBJ2-1; TCRdb's D call, TRBD1, is unchecked because there is no DNA. The germline gives CDR1 SNHLY, CDR2 FYNNEI. This CDR3 spans 19 amino acids. This CDR3 reads CASSDPFRSPGQGFGEQFF.

The gene calls are TRBV4-1 and TRBJ2-6; the TRBD1 assignment by TCRdb is unverifiable without DNA. The CDR3 loop spans 17 amino acids. Per the germline V gene, CDR1 is MGHRA and CDR2 is YSYEKL. The CDR3: CASSQPGQLSGANVLTF.

V usage is TRBV7-9 and J usage is TRBJ2-3; the D call of TRBD1 rests on TCRdb alone, since no DNA is present to check it. The CDR3 has 16 residues. Per the germline V gene, CDR1 is SEHNR and CDR2 is FQNEAQ (reference sequence). The CDR3 is CASSLLTGSSTDTQYF.

This chain links TRBV7-9 with TRBJ1-5; without DNA, the TCRdb call of TRBD1 cannot be checked. CDR1 is SEHNR, CDR2 FQNEAQ, per germline (reference sequence). This CDR3 contains 15 residues. The chain's CDR3 is CASSQDRGFSQPQHF. Based on the CDR3 plus reference TRBV7-9 and TRBJ1-5, the full variable domain is DTGVSQNPRHKITKRGQNVTFRCDPISEHNRLYWYRQTLGQGPEFLTYFQNEAQLEKSRLLSDRFSAERPKGSFSTLEIQRTEQGDSAMYLCASSQDRGFSQPQHFGDGTRLSIL.

The chain is built from TRBV12-3 or TRBV12-4 and TRBJ1-2; TCRdb calls TRBD1, which cannot be checked without DNA. The CDR3 loop spans 14 amino acids. CDR3: CASSYVGGNYGYTF.

This chain connects TRBV4-1 to TRBJ2-1; the D call from TCRdb, TRBD2, cannot be confirmed without DNA. Germline CDR1 MGHRA, CDR2 YSYEKL. The CDR3 spans 22 residues. The CDR3 sequence: CASSQDMGLAGVRFRAYNEQFF.

The chain recombines TRBV4-3 with TRBJ2-3; without DNA, the TCRdb call of TRBD1 cannot be checked. The CDR3 runs 18 residues. Germline V gene lookup returns CDR1 LGHNA and CDR2 YSLEER. CDR3 region: CASSQDRGQGDRTDTQYF.

The V gene is TRBV20-1, the J gene TRBJ1-5; TCRdb reports TRBD1, a call that lacks DNA to check it against. The CDR3 contains 12 residues. Per germline, CDR1 DFQATT and CDR2 SNEGSKA (reference sequence). This chain's CDR3 is CSAREGDQPQHF.

The chain couples TRBV12-3 or TRBV12-4 to TRBJ2-7; TCRdb outputs TRBD1, but without DNA this stays unchecked. The CDR3 runs to 17 residues. CDR3 sequence: CASSQGGRGLTSYEQYF.

The chain uses TRBV7-9 and TRBJ1-1; TCRdb's D call, TRBD1, is unchecked because there is no DNA. The CDR3 length is 16 residues. CDR1 and CDR2 (germline): SEHNR, FQNEAQ (reference sequence). CDR3 loop: CASSLIGQGANTEAFF.

The CDR3 region is CASSYAVSPLHF. J is TRBJ1-6 and V is TRBV6-2 or TRBV6-3. The length of the CDR3 is 12 residues. The germline V gene has CDR1 MNHEY and CDR2 SVGEGT.

The rearrangement joins TRBV4-3 to TRBJ2-7; lacking DNA, the TRBD1 call made by TCRdb goes unchecked. This CDR3 comprises 15 residues. CDR1 is LGHNA, CDR2 YSLEER, per germline. The CDR3 spells CASSQGRDRGIEQYF.

The chain carries TRBV28 and TRBJ2-4; TCRdb selects TRBD1, and the lack of DNA leaves this call unchecked. The CDR3 is 18 residues long. From germline, CDR1 is MDHEN and CDR2 SYDVKM. The chain's CDR3 is CASSLKWDREVTKNIQYF.

The gene calls are TRBV24-1 and TRBJ2-1. CDR3 length equals 12 residues. Per germline, CDR1 KGHDR and CDR2 SFDVKD. CDR3 sequence reads: CATSDFLNEQFF.

The chain links TRBV14 to TRBJ2-7; the TCRdb D gene call, TRBD1, has no DNA to confirm it. Germline lookup yields CDR1 SGHDN and CDR2 FVKESK. The CDR3 sequence is 17 residues long. CDR3 sequence: CASSQDTPGSWSYEQYF.

This chain's CDR3 is CASSSSDRVGYEQYF. This sequence joins TRBV27 and TRBJ2-7; TCRdb returns TRBD1, unconfirmable since there is no DNA. The CDR3 sequence is 15 residues long. CDR1 and CDR2 (germline): MNHEY, SMNVEV (reference sequence).

The chain links TRBV12-3 or TRBV12-4 to TRBJ1-2; TCRdb reports TRBD1, a call that lacks DNA to check it against. The CDR3 has 14 residues. The CDR3 here is CASSRWTADYGYTF.

The chain couples TRBV9 to TRBJ2-7; the D call from TCRdb, TRBD1, cannot be confirmed without DNA. CDR1 is SGDLS and CDR2 is YYNGEE in the germline V gene. The length of the CDR3 is 14 residues. CDR3 region: CASSDGTATYEQYF.

J is TRBJ2-7 and V is TRBV27. Germline V lookup: CDR1 MNHEY, CDR2 SMNVEV (reference sequence). The CDR3 is 14 amino acids. This CDR3 reads CASRPATGNYEQYF.

The J gene is TRBJ2-7, the V gene TRBV7-6; the D call from TCRdb, TRBD1, cannot be confirmed without DNA. This CDR3 has 15 amino acids. CDR1 and CDR2 (germline): SGHVS, FNYEAQ. CDR3 sequence: CASSPGTGSAYEQYF.

This chain links TRBV4-3 with TRBJ1-5; TCRdb's D gene call, TRBD1, goes unchecked for lack of DNA. The V gene's germline CDR1 is LGHNA and CDR2 YSLEER. This CDR3 comprises 16 residues. The CDR3 loop reads CASSPDGTVGNQPQHF.

V is TRBV29-1 and J is TRBJ1-3; absent DNA, TCRdb's TRBD1 call cannot be checked. CDR1 is SQVTM and CDR2 is ANQGSEA in the germline V gene. This CDR3 spans 14 amino acids. The CDR3 is CSVEEGEQGNTIYF.

The chain recombines TRBV12-3 or TRBV12-4 with TRBJ1-5; the D gene TCRdb calls, TRBD1, cannot be checked with no DNA. This CDR3 has 15 residues. CDR3: CASSSEGQGYQPQHF.

The chain uses TRBV4-1 and TRBJ2-7; there is no DNA to check the TCRdb D call of TRBD1. CDR1 and CDR2 from the germline V gene are MGHRA and YSYEKL. The CDR3 is 17 amino acids. CDR3 amino acids: CASSQFWPGQMSYEKYF.

CDR3 sequence reads: CSARDPYRDNSPLHF. The chain combines TRBV20-1 with TRBJ1-6; TCRdb's assignment of TRBD1 cannot be checked, as there is no DNA. The CDR3 is made up of 15 amino acids. Germline V gene sequence: CDR1 DFQATT, CDR2 SNEGSKA (reference sequence).

The chain uses TRBV2 and TRBJ1-6; TCRdb indicates TRBD1, and absent DNA this call remains unverified. This CDR3 region has 17 residues. Germline loops: CDR1 SNHLY, CDR2 FYNNEI. CDR3: CASSPTPGVSYNSPLHF. Based on the CDR3 plus reference TRBV2 and TRBJ1-6, the full variable domain is EPEVTQTPSHQVTQMGQEVILRCVPISNHLYFYWYRQILGQKVEFLVSFYNNEISEKSEIFDDQFSVERPDGSNFTLKIRSTKLEDSAMYFCASSPTPGVSYNSPLHFGNGTRLTVT.

The chain uses TRBV28 and TRBJ2-5; TCRdb returns TRBD1, unconfirmable since there is no DNA. Germline V gives CDR1 MDHEN, CDR2 SYDVKM. The CDR3 extends over 13 amino acids. This CDR3 is CASTSGAGETQYF.

V usage is TRBV24-1 and J usage is TRBJ2-1. This CDR3 is 15 amino acids long. The germline CDR1 and CDR2 sequences are KGHDR and SFDVKD. CDR3 sequence reads: CATSDSQISYNEQFF.